This T cell receptor (beta chain) was captured in a study of CD8 T cells in Susac syndrome. RNA, at roughly 0.45 to 1 ug, was reverse transcribed with random hexamers. TCRdb called the immunoSEQ multiplex PCR reads again in MiXCR, with one record for every CDR3 protein. This table holds fewer than 150,000 distinct CDR3 sequences, about 90% found once. Germline CDR1 SGHTS, CDR2 YDEGEE. Germline trimming cut 4 bases from V and 2 bases from J; bases unmatched to any gene: 4. CDR3 size: 15 residues. This sequence was found in a human donor with multiple sclerosis. The sample comprised CD8+ T cells from PBMCs. The chain combines TRBV5-8 with TRBJ2-7; 12 nucleotides agree with TRBD1. CDR3 nucleotide sequence: TGTGCCAGCAGCCTCGGGACAGGGGGCCCCTACGAGCAGTACTTC. This encodes CASSLGTGGPYEQYF.